What follows are 2 T cell receptor beta chains derived from one specimen sequenced in a study of vaccination and CD4 T cells after COVID-19. Treatment given: approximately 9-day PBMC culture with coronavirus spike peptide pools or control peptides (ViraFEST assay). Cultured CD4+ T cell DNA underwent sequencing with the Oncomine TCR Beta short-read assay. MiXCR, applied by TCRdb to the PCR reads, yields one record per CDR3 protein. This sample has about 21,000 distinct CDR3 sequences, with 60% to 80% found just once. These TCRs' antigens remain unknown. Sequencing input: CD4+ T cells from blood, cultured in vitro. These receptors came from a human donor who had recovered from COVID-19.

This clonotype turned up a few times. This rearrangement joins TRBV7-8 to TRBJ1-6, with D unresolved. Germline loops: CDR1 SGHVS, CDR2 FQNEAQ. This CDR3 is 15 amino acids long. V was clipped by 5 bases and J by 10 bases, with 18 bases between them. The CDR3 region is CASSTRKGKVSPLHF. CDR3 in DNA: TGTGCCAGCAGCACCCGGAAAGGGAAGGTATCACCCCTCCACTTT.

The chain is built from TRBV9 and TRBJ2-7; the match to TRBD1 covers 8 bases. The CDR3 loop spans 15 amino acids. Germline V gene sequence: CDR1 SGDLS, CDR2 YYNGEE. J lost 4 bases, V lost 5 bases, and 11 bases had no gene match. CDR3: CASSPGGRGGYEQYF. The CDR3 DNA is TGTGCCAGCAGTCCAGGGGGCAGGGGAGGATACGAGCAGTACTTC. The complete variable domain, with remaining parts taken from reference TRBV9 and TRBJ2-7, reads DSGVTQTPKHLITATGQRVTLRCSPRSGDLSVYWYQQSLDQGLQFLIQYYNGEERAKGNILERFSAQQFPDLHSELNLSSLELGDSALYFCASSPGGRGGYEQYFGPGTRLTVT.